This TCR beta chain was obtained from a study of blood T cell repertoires in COVID-19 (TCRdb year 2020). General notes on the study: Samples covering the acute and convalescent phases of COVID-19 were provided by collaborators in the United States, Italy and Spain. A freely available public database, intended as a resource for researchers studying the immune response to SARS-CoV-2, is where the repertoires were released. Where HLA class I and class II types were available, the types were taken from metadata supplied by the sample provider, not from assay-based typing. A de-identified subject ID, COVID-19 status, age in years and sex were almost always included in the sample metadata. The prospective study material was composed of cDNA or gDNA derived from T cells, B-cell-depleted T cells, or PBMCs. Subjects who had been exposed to COVID-19, were actively infected with it, or had recovered from it provided the deeply sampled blood TCRbeta repertoires that made up the dataset. Samples were obtained from the ongoing ImmuneRACE study (first 160 participants) and from some 1,300 subjects provided by 6 global collaborators.

TCRbeta CDR3 regions were amplified from genomic DNA by means of the immunoSEQ Assay, a bias-controlled multiplex PCR. From the authors' description of their analysis: Within the assay, amplification of reference gene primers was used to estimate how many nucleated cells each sample contained. To quantify the absolute abundance of each unique TCRbeta CDR3 rearrangement, sequence reads were collapsed and filtered. For each sample, productive Simpson clonality was calculated as the square root of Simpson's diversity index over productive rearrangements. This immuneACCESS table, as held by TCRdb, lists in-frame sequences with V and J called but not all clones. Of the missing ones, under half trace to an unresolved V gene in checked studies; the others have no known cause. The DNA was the basis for D and trimming; V, J and clone size are from that table. Here the sample has some 150,000 clones; around 80% occur a single time. The leading ten clones occupy 1.5% to 2% of the sample.

On this clone itself: Its antigen remains unidentified. It has no much larger one-base neighbor in the sample; base qualities were not kept.

Points the paper makes about the study in general: Clinical and demographic metadata were provided uncurated, with the amount varying by source and participant.

Participants in the prospective study were aged roughly 18 to 95 years, lived in approximately 26 United States geographic areas, and enrolled through a virtual design. In the prospective study, cohorts were assigned on the basis of participant-reported clinical history obtained from a screening survey and a study questionnaire. Exposed participants had been in contact, within 2 weeks of entering the study, with a person who had a PCR-confirmed or clinician-diagnosed case of COVID-19. In the prospective study, mobile phlebotomists collected whole blood, serum and a nasopharyngeal or oropharyngeal swab from each participant. Over an approximately 2-month period, participants in the prospective study had the option of providing additional blood draws and questionnaires. Prospective study blood samples were shipped either frozen or at room temperature before DNA extraction. V is cut by 0 bases and J by 2 bases, and the space between the germline ends is 4 bases. From the cysteine up to the phenylalanine, the CDR3 has a length of 13 residues. The DNA shown is the 39-base CDR3, in frame from base 1. The germline V gene (reference sequence) gives CDR1 as GTSNPN and CDR2 as SVGIG.

The sequence was collected from a woman under 30 who had been exposed to COVID-19. This receptor chain uses TRBV30 and TRBJ2-2; confidence is insufficient to name the D gene. Sequencing was carried out using PBMCs or T cells enriched from blood (not recorded which). This receptor has the CDR3 CAWSVLNTGELFF. The DNA reads TGTGCCTGGAGTGTCCTTAACACCGGGGAGCTGTTTTTT.